A selection of T cell receptor beta chains follows, all from one sample in a study of CD8 T cells in ankylosing spondylitis. TCRdb used MiXCR to reprocess the 5' RACE reads, holding one entry per CDR3 protein. Among some 450,000 distinct CDR3 sequences listed, approximately 17% were seen once. Sequenced: blood, either unsorted or a sorted T cell fraction (not recorded which). The receptors were sampled from a male donor with ankylosing spondylitis. The CDR3 runs from the conserved cysteine through the conserved F or W.

>TRBV7-9|TRBJ1-5|15
CASSTGVALNQPQHF
>TRBV6-1|TRBJ1-5|14
CASRGDQGRQPQHF
>TRBV4-2|TRBJ1-1|15
CASSQPGQGNTEAFF
>TRBV7-9|TRBJ1-1|14
CASSLVQGRTEAFF
>TRBV7-8|TRBJ2-5|14
CASSLGLADQTQYF
>TRBV2|TRBJ2-5|16
CASSERVAGAQETQYF
>TRBV28|TRBJ2-1|16
CASSSLPSSSYNEQFF
>TRBV11-3|TRBJ2-1|15
CASSFSQAGWNEQFF
>TRBV5-1|TRBJ1-1|14
CASSQPDGYTEAFF
>TRBV6-1|TRBJ1-5|16
CASRPTGAGSNQPQHF
>TRBV3-1|TRBJ2-3|15
CASSQDSQGARTQYF
>TRBV6-1|TRBJ1-3|13
CASRRQGRNTIYF
>TRBV7-9|TRBJ1-1|14
CASSARGVGTEAFF
>TRBV5-1|TRBJ1-6|15
CASSPFFGQNSPLHF
>TRBV20-1|TRBJ2-7|15
CSLLPKGQGAYEQYF
>TRBV6-1|TRBJ2-5|16
CASSQTGGNVGETQYF
>TRBV12-3/TRBV12-4|TRBJ2-1|15
CASSGPGIWSNEQFF
>TRBV3-1|TRBJ2-1|13
CASRESGRNEQFF
>TRBV6-2/TRBV6-3|TRBJ2-1|17
CASSYGDSLPSRNEQFF
>TRBV3-1|TRBJ1-1|14
CASSFGRREPEAFF